The sequence of this TCR beta chain was determined in a study of T-cell reconstitution after alpha-beta-depleted transplantation in children. Preparation of the TCRbeta library was carried out with unique molecular identifiers. TCRdb independently ran MiXCR on the PCR reads; one entry per CDR3 protein. The sample records about 400,000 distinct CDR3 sequences, around 20% being singletons. The CDR3 contains 17 residues. V lost 5 bases to trimming and J lost 2 bases; unmatched junction nucleotides: 11. The TCR sequence derives from a human donor who donated a stem cell graft to a child with acute myeloid leukemia. This material consisted of PBMCs from the stem cell graft donor, taken from the stem cell graft. The V call is TRBV12-3 or TRBV12-4, the J call TRBJ2-3, with 9 positions matching TRBD1. The CDR3 loop reads CASSTWNRGHYTDTQYF. The CDR3 DNA sequence: TGTGCCAGCAGTACCTGGAACAGGGGGCACTACACAGATACGCAGTATTTT.